This TCR beta chain was observed in a study of cytomegalovirus exposure and HLA in healthy donors. The PCR used 60 Vbeta and 13 Jbeta primers. Assay: immunoSEQ multiplex PCR; the TCRdb copy retains only in-frame clones and omits some. The sample contains over 150,000 clones, approximately 77% of which appear only once. V lost 7 bases and J lost 5; bases outside the gene matches: 12. CDR3 length: 18 amino acids. Germline V lookup: CDR1 MNHEY, CDR2 SMNVEV (reference sequence). The chain links TRBV27 to TRBJ2-1, with 15 bases fitting TRBD2. This sequence originates from a male donor in good health and CMV-seropositive. The specimen sequenced was PBMCs. Written as DNA, the CDR3 is TGTGCCAGCACCCTCGGGGGACTAGCGGGGGGTGTTAACAATGAGCAGTTCTTC. As protein: CASTLGGLAGGVNNEQFF.